Listed below are T cell receptor beta chains from one sample, sequenced in a study of blood T cells in healthy people across ages. TCRdb re-called the 5' RACE reads through MiXCR, storing one row per CDR3 protein. The sample holds 2 million or so distinct CDR3 sequences, just under 50% seen once. The specimen sequenced was blood. All receptors come from a woman between 40 and 55 years old in good health. CDR3s include the opening cysteine and the closing phenylalanine or tryptophan. The D gene is left open where the match is weak. For some rows the clone size is stated as once, few or many, or as a class when expanded; others skip it.

-,few,TRBV29-1,TRBJ1-1,TGCAGCGCTTGGGAGGGGGTTGGAACTGAAGCTTTCTTT,CSAWEGVGTEAFF
-,few,TRBV5-1,TRBJ1-2,TGCGCCAGCAGCTTGGCGGTAGGACGGAGAAACTATGGCTACACCTTC,CASSLAVGRRNYGYTF
-,-,TRBV6-2/TRBV6-3,TRBJ2-5,TGTGCCAGCAGTTACGGGCAGCCTTACCAAGAGACCCAGTACTTC,CASSYGQPYQETQYF
TRBD1,few,TRBV6-2/TRBV6-3,TRBJ2-7,TGTGCCAGCAGTACGACAGGGACGACCTCCTACGAGCAGTACTTC,CASSTTGTTSYEQYF
TRBD2,-,TRBV28,TRBJ2-3,TGTGCCAGCAGTTCCCAGGGAGGGACCACAGATACGCAGTATTTT,CASSSQGGTTDTQYF
TRBD1,-,TRBV6-6,TRBJ1-2,TGTGCCAGCAGTCGAGGGACAGAAAACTATGGCTACACCTTC,CASSRGTENYGYTF
-,-,TRBV20-1,TRBJ2-7,TGCAGTGCTAGAGATCCGGGAGCCTACGAGCAGTACTTC,CSARDPGAYEQYF
TRBD1,-,TRBV5-1,TRBJ1-1,TGCGCCAGCAGCTTGTATGTGGGAGGGGGCGTTCCTCAGGCCGAAGCTTTCTTT,CASSLYVGGGVPQAEAFF
TRBD1,-,TRBV20-1,TRBJ1-6,TGCAGTGCTAGCCACCCGGGGCAGGGGGCTTTTCGGGTCCACTTT,CSASHPGQGAFRVHF
TRBD1,-,TRBV20-1,TRBJ2-3,TGCAGTGCGGACCGGGACAGGGGAACAGATACGCAGTATTTT,CSADRDRGTDTQYF
TRBD1,-,TRBV5-1,TRBJ1-6,TGCGCCAGCAGCACGGGACAGCCGAATTCACCCCTCCACTTT,CASSTGQPNSPLHF
-,-,TRBV18,TRBJ2-3,TGTGCCAGCAGCCCCAGGGGCGACACAGATACGCAGTATTTT,CASSPRGDTDTQYF
-,-,TRBV5-1,TRBJ2-4,TGCGCCAGCAGCTCCCACCCTGGGGCTGATAACATTCAGTACTTC,CASSSHPGADNIQYF
TRBD2,once,TRBV7-2,TRBJ2-3,TGTGCCAGCAGCTTTGTGCCTAGCGGGGGGGCCTTAGGAGATACGCAGTATTTT,CASSFVPSGGALGDTQYF
TRBD1,once,TRBV4-1,TRBJ1-4,TGCGCCAGCAGCCAAGAGGGACAGGTTAATGAAAAACTGTTTTTT,CASSQEGQVNEKLFF
TRBD2,few,TRBV6-1,TRBJ2-6,TGTGCCAGCAACAATCGGGGACTAGCCGCTGGGGCCAACGTCCTGACTTTC,CASNNRGLAAGANVLTF
TRBD1,-,TRBV10-3,TRBJ2-5,TGTGCCCCCGGAGGGACAGGGGTTGGGGAGACCCAGTACTTC,CAPGGTGVGETQYF
-,-,TRBV6-2/TRBV6-3,TRBJ1-2,TGTGCCAGCATGACAGCCACAGGATACTATGGCTACACCTTC,CASMTATGYYGYTF
-,once,TRBV21-1,TRBJ2-7,TGTGCCAGCAGCAAAGGGCGGTGGCCTAGCGGGGATGGTACAGGCGTTCACGAGCAGTACTTC,CASSKGRWPSGDGTGVHEQYF
TRBD1,-,TRBV29-1,TRBJ1-2,TGCAGCGTTGAAGCCCCCCATCGGACAGGCTATGGCTACACCTTC,CSVEAPHRTGYGYTF
-,few,TRBV4-2,TRBJ2-3,TGTGCCAGCAGCCAAGACGGTTCTGTGGGGCTAGCGTATTTT,CASSQDGSVGLAYF
TRBD1,few,TRBV5-1,TRBJ1-5,TGCGCCAGCAGCTTGGGGGGGACAGAGAATCAGCCCCAGCATTTT,CASSLGGTENQPQHF
TRBD1,few,TRBV25-1,TRBJ1-2,TGTGCCACCGGGACAGGGAGCTATGGCTACACCTTC,CATGTGSYGYTF
-,few,TRBV7-2,TRBJ2-3,TGTGCCAGCAGCTTACGGCCGGGGGATACGCAGTATTTT,CASSLRPGDTQYF
-,once,TRBV29-1,TRBJ1-4,TGCAGCGTTGGGTCAGGGCGCAAGAATGAAAAACTGTTTTTT,CSVGSGRKNEKLFF
-,few,TRBV14,TRBJ2-7,TGTGCCAGCAGCCAAGCTCAGGAGTCCTACGAGCAGTACTTC,CASSQAQESYEQYF
-,-,TRBV6-6,TRBJ1-2,TGTGCCAGCAGTTACCCAGGGGTGAAGGGTGGCTACACCTTC,CASSYPGVKGGYTF
-,once,TRBV7-2,TRBJ2-5,TGTGCCAGCAGCTTAGGGGGGTCGGGGCAGGGGCAAGAGACCCAGTACTTC,CASSLGGSGQGQETQYF
TRBD1,-,TRBV7-3,TRBJ2-3,TGTGCCACCGGGACAGGGAACACAGATACGCAGTATTTT,CATGTGNTDTQYF